A single sample gave rise to the 18 T cell receptor beta chains below, sequenced in a study of blood T cell repertoires in COVID-19. Using immunoSEQ multiplex PCR, the repertoire was profiled, and TCRdb retains in-frame clones only, with some absent. The sample gives around 60,000 clones, about 76% of which show up once; 25% to 40% is in the top ten. The sequenced material came from peripheral blood. The receptors were gathered from a human donor in a cohort sampled during active COVID-19.

Only a few counts were recorded for this clone. The rearrangement uses TRBV29-1 and TRBJ1-6; D is undetermined. The ends were cut back, 2 bases at V and 11 bases at J, with 13 bases in the middle. CDR1 and CDR2 from the germline V gene are SQVTM and ANQGSEA. The CDR3 spans 13 residues. As DNA, the CDR3 is TGCAGCGTTGAAATTGGGAGCGGCGCACCCCTCCACTTT. Protein: CSVEIGSGAPLHF.

This chain links TRBV30 with TRBJ1-2, with a possible D match to TRBD1 (5 bases). There are 14 residues in the CDR3. V was clipped by 4 bases and J by 2 bases, with 14 bases between them. Germline values: CDR1 GTSNPN, CDR2 SVGIG (reference sequence). CDR3 region: CAWTPGTSNYGYTF. The CDR3 DNA sequence: TGTGCCTGGACTCCCGGGACTTCAAACTATGGCTACACCTTC.

This sequence joins TRBV19 and TRBJ2-7, with TRBD1 matching over 8 bases. V was pared by 6 bases and J by 3 bases, with 7 bases of the junction left unmatched. The CDR3 length is 14 residues. Germline CDR1 and CDR2: LNHDA and SQIVND (reference sequence). The CDR3 reads CASRGQAPFYEQYF. The DNA of the CDR3 is TGTGCCAGTAGGGGACAGGCTCCTTTCTACGAGCAGTACTTC.

The chain recombines TRBV10-3 with TRBJ1-2; weak D call: TRBD1 (6 bases). The V gene lost 0 bases and the J gene lost 8 bases, with 10 bases spanning the gap. Germline V gene data show CDR1 as ENHRY and CDR2 as SYGVKD. The CDR3 has 13 residues. CDR3 sequence: CAISESSQGGYTF. The DNA for the CDR3 is TGTGCCATCAGTGAGTCCAGCCAGGGGGGCTACACCTTC.

This clone was seen a few times. V usage is TRBV29-1 and J usage is TRBJ2-2; 8 bases agree with TRBD1. The CDR3 consists of 14 residues. Germline trimming cut 5 bases from V and 3 bases from J; bases unmatched to any gene: 5. Germline values: CDR1 SQVTM, CDR2 ANQGSEA. The CDR3 protein is CSVRGQGDTGELFF. In DNA, the CDR3 is TGCAGCGTTAGAGGACAGGGAGACACCGGGGAGCTGTTTTTT.

The genes are TRBV28 and TRBJ2-7, with D maybe TRBD2 (6 bases). The germline CDR1 and CDR2 sequences are MDHEN and SYDVKM. This CDR3 region has 13 residues. Trimming shortened V by 7 bases and J by 2 bases, and 12 bases separated the two germline ends. The CDR3, as DNA: TGTGCCAGCACCTTCGGGGGACCCTACGAGCAGTACTTC. Residues: CASTFGGPYEQYF.

The chain couples TRBV24-1 to TRBJ1-1; D possibly corresponds to TRBD1 (5 bases). The ends were cut back, 12 bases at V and 3 bases at J, with 19 bases in the middle. This CDR3 region has 14 residues. Germline CDR1 and CDR2: KGHDR and SFDVKD. The CDR3 DNA is TGTGCCCCTTCGGCGGGGCCTAATTACACTGAAGCTTTCTTT. Protein product: CAPSAGPNYTEAFF.

The CDR3 protein is CASSPGQGAGNTIYF. The CDR3 region has the DNA TGCGCCAGCAGCCCGGGACAGGGGGCTGGAAACACCATATATTTT. The rearrangement uses TRBV5-1 and TRBJ1-3; 11 nucleotides align to TRBD1. CDR1 and CDR2 (germline): SGHRS, YFSETQ. The CDR3 runs 15 residues. V lost 4 bases to trimming and J lost 2 bases; unmatched junction nucleotides: 2.

The chain has TRBV4-3 and TRBJ1-4; D perhaps matches TRBD1 (6 bases). Germline loops: CDR1 LGHNA, CDR2 YSLEER. V gave up 4 bases and J gave up 5 bases, with 11 bases separating them. This CDR3 comprises 14 residues. The CDR3 is CASSPSQGNEKLFF. CDR3 nucleotide sequence: TGCGCCAGCAGCCCCAGCCAGGGGAATGAAAAACTGTTTTTT.

The gene calls are TRBV12-5 and TRBJ2-7; D is uncertain. There are 14 residues in the CDR3. Germline V gene sequence: CDR1 LGHNT, CDR2 FRNRAP. V was shortened by 5 bases and J by 5 bases, with 16 bases between the two germline ends. The DNA for the CDR3 is TGTGCTAGTGGTCTCCGGTTGTCTTTCGACGAGCAGTACTTC. This translates into CASGLRLSFDEQYF. Filled out from reference TRBV12-5 and TRBJ2-7, the complete variable domain reads DARVTQTPRHKVTEMGQEVTMRCQPILGHNTVFWYRQTMMQGLELLAYFRNRAPLDDSGMPKDRFSAEMPDATLATLKIQPSEPRDSAVYFCASGLRLSFDEQYFGPGTRLTVT.

The chain couples TRBV2 to TRBJ1-5; 9 bases fit TRBD1. CDR1 is SNHLY, CDR2 FYNNEI, per germline. The V and J ends lost 0 bases and 5 bases, in that order; junction bases with no gene match: 2. CDR3 length: 15 amino acids. The CDR3 DNA reads TGTGCCAGCAGTGAAGCAGACAGGGGGGATCAGCCCCAGCATTTT. Protein sequence: CASSEADRGDQPQHF.

The CDR3 loop is CASSLTGINTEAFF. In nucleotides, the CDR3 is TGTGCCAGCAGCTTGACAGGGATTAACACTGAAGCTTTCTTT. The chain uses TRBV5-5 and TRBJ1-1, with D maybe TRBD1 (6 bases). V gave up 1 base and J gave up 2 bases, with 9 bases separating them. The CDR3 loop spans 14 amino acids. From germline, CDR1 is SGHKS and CDR2 YYEKEE (reference sequence).

The rearrangement uses TRBV5-1 and TRBJ2-3; D is possibly TRBD2 (5 bases). The CDR3 has 14 residues. V lost 5 bases to trimming and J lost 4 bases, with 14 bases between them. Germline CDR1 and CDR2: SGHRS and YFSETQ. Here the CDR3 DNA reads TGCGCCAGCAGTGGTGGCCTTAGCGCAGATACGCAGTATTTT. Its translation is CASSGGLSADTQYF.

The sample holds a few counts of this clone. The genes are TRBV6-6 and TRBJ1-5; D ambiguous. The CDR3 runs to 14 residues. V lost 2 bases and J 11 bases, leaving 16 bases between the germline ends. Germline values: CDR1 MNHNY, CDR2 SVGAGI (reference sequence). The CDR3 is CASSYPETGTTQHF. The DNA for the CDR3 is TGTGCCAGCAGTTACCCTGAGACTGGTACGACCCAGCATTTT.

This chain connects TRBV7-2 to TRBJ2-7, with TRBD1 matching over 10 bases. The CDR3 covers 15 residues. CDR1 SGHTA and CDR2 FQGNSA come from the germline V gene. V shed 5 bases and J 6 bases; nucleotides not matched to a gene: 10. CDR3 coding DNA: TGTGCCAGCAGCAACACCGGGACAGGGGTTGTCGAGCAGTACTTC. Residues: CASSNTGTGVVEQYF.

The rearrangement links TRBV27 to TRBJ2-3; possible D gene TRBD2, 6 bases. V lost 3 bases and J lost 4, with 11 bases in between. CDR1 and CDR2 (germline): MNHEY, SMNVEV (reference sequence). The CDR3 runs to 14 residues. Here the CDR3 DNA reads TGTGCCAGCAGTTTGGGGGGAGGTCCAGATACGCAGTATTTT. Translated, it gives CASSLGGGPDTQYF.

The chain uses TRBV7-6 and TRBJ1-3; D is uncertain. Germline loops: CDR1 SGHVS, CDR2 FNYEAQ. V was clipped by 7 bases and J by 2 bases, with 15 bases between them. This CDR3 spans 15 amino acids. DNA of the CDR3: TGTGCCAGCAAAAAATTAGCGGGGACTGGAAACACCATATATTTT. This translates into CASKKLAGTGNTIYF.

The V and J genes are TRBV11-2 and TRBJ2-5, with 7 nucleotides matching TRBD2. Germline loops: CDR1 SGHAT, CDR2 FQNNGV. The V gene end was trimmed by 5 bases and the J gene end by 5 bases; junction bases not matched to a gene: 5. The CDR3 has 13 amino acids. The CDR3 reads CASSAWEGETQYF. The DNA of the CDR3 is TGTGCCAGCAGCGCCTGGGAGGGGGAGACCCAGTACTTC. The variable domain in full, completed from reference TRBV11-2 and TRBJ2-5, reads EAGVAQSPRYKIIEKRQSVAFWCNPISGHATLYWYQQILGQGPKLLIQFQNNGVVDDSQLPKDRFSAERLKGVDSTLKIQPAKLEDSAVYLCASSAWEGETQYFGPGTRLLVL.